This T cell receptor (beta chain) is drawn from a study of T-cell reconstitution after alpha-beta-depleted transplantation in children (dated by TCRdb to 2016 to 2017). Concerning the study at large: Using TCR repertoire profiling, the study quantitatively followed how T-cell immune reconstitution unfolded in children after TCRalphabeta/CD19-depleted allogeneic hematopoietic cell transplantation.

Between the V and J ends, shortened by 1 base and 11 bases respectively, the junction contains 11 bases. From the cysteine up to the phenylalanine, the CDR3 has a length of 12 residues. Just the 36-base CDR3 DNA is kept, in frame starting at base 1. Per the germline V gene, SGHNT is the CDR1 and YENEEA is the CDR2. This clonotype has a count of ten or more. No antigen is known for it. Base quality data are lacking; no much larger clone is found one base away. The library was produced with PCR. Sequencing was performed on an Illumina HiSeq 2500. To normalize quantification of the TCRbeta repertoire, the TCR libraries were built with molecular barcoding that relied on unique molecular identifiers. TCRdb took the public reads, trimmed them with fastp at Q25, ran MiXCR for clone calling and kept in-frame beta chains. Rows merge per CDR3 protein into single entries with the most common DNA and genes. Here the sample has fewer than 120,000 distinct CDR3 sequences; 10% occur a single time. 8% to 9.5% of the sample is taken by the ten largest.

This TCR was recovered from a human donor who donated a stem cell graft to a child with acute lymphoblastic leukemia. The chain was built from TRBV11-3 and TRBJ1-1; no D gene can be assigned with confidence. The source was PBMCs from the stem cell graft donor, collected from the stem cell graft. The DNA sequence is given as TGTGCCAGCAGCTTAGGGGCAGGACGGGCTTTCTTT. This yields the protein CASSLGAGRAFF.